This entry is about one T cell receptor beta chain. The data originate from a study of shared clonotypes between healthy human individuals. Sequencing was performed with immunoSEQ multiplex PCR; in TCRdb, only in-frame clones are kept and a portion is missing. The table shows 640,000 or so clones, with 72% occurring only once. The CDR3 is made up of 14 amino acids. CDR1 and CDR2 (germline): GTSNPN, SVGIG (reference sequence). V was clipped by 0 bases and J by 2 bases, with 9 bases between them. The chain uses TRBV30 and TRBJ2-3; either TRBD1 or TRBD2 may supply D (5 bases each). The sample comprised memory CD4+ T cells sorted from blood. This sample's subset: CD45RA-negative fraction. The receptor comes from a woman in her twenties or thirties in good health. In nucleotides, the CDR3 is TGTGCCTGGAGTGTATGGGGGATCACAGATACGCAGTATTTT. Its translation is CAWSVWGITDTQYF.